The T cell receptor (beta chain) described here comes from a study of shared clonotypes between healthy human individuals. For the study at large: Researchers drew samples from two women and a few men aged 18 to 49. Overall study results and limits: Sorted-subset samples were not fully sequenced, rarefaction indicated.

Profiled with immunoSEQ multiplex PCR; TCRdb holds only in-frame clones, not every one. The sample has about 2 million clones, less than 95% seen once. To note about this clone: Its matching antigen is unknown. Other DNA sequences of this sample code for an identical CDR3.

V shed 2 bases and J shed 3 bases, with 8 bases lying between them. Per germline, CDR1 SGHDT and CDR2 YYEEEE. CDR3 length equals 13 residues. Naive CD8 cells lacked CD45RO, underwent positive selection for CCR7 and left out terminally differentiated effector memory CD45RA+ cells. Nashville, Tennessee was home to all donors, each a Caucasian adult. The source material was naive CD8+ T cells sorted from blood. This chain links TRBV5-6 with TRBJ1-2, with a tentative D call TRBD1 (5 bases). The receptor's source is a man between 18 and 29 years old in good health. CDR3 sequence: CASSFDRDYGYTF. The CDR3 DNA is TGTGCCAGCAGCTTCGACAGAGACTATGGCTACACCTTC.